A single sample gave rise to the 18 T cell receptor beta chains below, sequenced in a study of immune evolution from preneoplasia to lung adenocarcinoma. Generated by immunoSEQ multiplex PCR, the TCRdb table keeps only in-frame clones and is missing some. Of around 8,000 clones in the sample, roughly 79% are singletons; the top ten hold 6.5% to 10%. The sequencing sample was made of FFPE invasive lung adenocarcinoma tissue. The receptors originated from a person between 50 and 60 years old with lung adenocarcinoma.

The chain links TRBV4-1 to TRBJ2-1; the match to TRBD2 covers 7 bases. The CDR3 sequence is 18 residues long. Germline CDR1 reads MGHRA; CDR2 reads YSYEKL. After removal of 5 bases from V and 0 bases from J, the junction contained 13 bases not matched to a gene. This CDR3 reads CASSYRWAGDGSYNEQFF. DNA for the CDR3: TGCGCCAGCAGCTACAGATGGGCGGGGGACGGCTCCTACAATGAGCAGTTCTTC.

CDR3 bases: TGTGCCAGCAGCTTTTTGAGGGAAGCCCTCCCCTACGAGCAGTACTTC. This translates into CASSFLREALPYEQYF. The chain joins TRBV5-6 to TRBJ2-7; tentative D call: TRBD2 (5 bases). From germline, CDR1 is SGHDT and CDR2 YYEEEE. Trimming left V 2 bases short and J 2 bases short, with 17 bases between. This CDR3 has 16 amino acids. Full variable domain (missing parts from reference TRBV5-6 and TRBJ2-7): DAGVTQSPTHLIKTRGQQVTLRCSPKSGHDTVSWYQQALGQGPQFIFQYYEEEERQRGNFPDRFSGHQFPNYSSELNVNALLLGDSALYLCASSFLREALPYEQYFGPGTRLTVT.

This clone has only a few counts. V gene TRBV5-1 combines with J gene TRBJ1-2; TRBD1 might be the D (5 bases). V lost 4 bases and J 7 bases, leaving 17 bases between the germline ends. The CDR3 is 14 residues long. Germline lookup yields CDR1 SGHRS and CDR2 YFSETQ. The CDR3 is CASSPGEQVGGYTF. The CDR3 DNA sequence: TGCGCCAGCAGCCCCGGGGAACAGGTCGGTGGCTACACCTTC. Using reference TRBV5-1 and TRBJ1-2 for the parts outside the CDR3, the full variable domain is KAGVTQTPRYLIKTRGQQVTLSCSPISGHRSVSWYQQTPGQGLQFLFEYFSETQRNKGNFPGRFSGRQFSNSRSEMNVSTLELGDSALYLCASSPGEQVGGYTFGSGTRLTVV.

The rearrangement joins TRBV7-9 to TRBJ1-2; D perhaps matches TRBD1 (5 bases). CDR1 SEHNR and CDR2 FQNEAQ come from the germline V gene (reference sequence). Trimming left V 10 bases short and J 4 bases short, with 10 bases between. CDR3 length: 11 residues. CDR3 in amino acids: CATGRFYGYTF. The CDR3 DNA sequence: TGTGCCACAGGGCGTTTCTATGGCTACACCTTC.

This chain links TRBV7-2 with TRBJ2-6; 8 bases match TRBD2. The germline V gene has CDR1 SGHTA and CDR2 FQGNSA. Unmatched junction bases numbered 0, after V lost 0 bases and J lost 2 bases. The CDR3 runs to 16 residues. Written as DNA, the CDR3 is TGTGCCAGCAGCTTAGCCGGGGGGGCTGGGGCCAACGTCCTGACTTTC. Its protein is CASSLAGGAGANVLTF.

The J gene is TRBJ2-7, the V gene TRBV10-3; 8 positions agree with TRBD2. The germline CDR1 and CDR2 sequences are ENHRY and SYGVKD. V lost 2 bases to trimming and J lost 5 bases; unmatched junction nucleotides: 11. The CDR3 consists of 16 residues. Here the CDR3 DNA reads TGTGCCATCAGTGAGATTCGGGGGGGCTATGGAAACGAGCAGTACTTC. It codes for CAISEIRGGYGNEQYF.

The table lists this clone with a count of one. The chain links TRBV9 to TRBJ1-1; TRBD1 matches 7 bases. CDR1 is SGDLS, CDR2 YYNGEE, per germline. V shed 4 bases and J 9 bases; nucleotides not matched to a gene: 6. The CDR3 has 12 amino acids. The chain's CDR3 is CASSPGQAQAFF. The CDR3 DNA reads TGTGCCAGCAGCCCCGGACAGGCCCAAGCTTTCTTT.

The genes are TRBV7-9 and TRBJ1-1; 7 bases align to TRBD1. This CDR3 contains 12 residues. From germline, CDR1 is SEHNR and CDR2 FQNEAQ (reference sequence). Trimming removed 8 bases from V and 4 bases from J; junction bases left unmatched: 4. CDR3 DNA sequence: TGTGCCAGCGGACGGACAGGCACTGAAGCTTTCTTT. Protein: CASGRTGTEAFF.

V gene TRBV5-8 combines with J gene TRBJ2-1; 7 bases are shared with TRBD2. CDR1 SGHTS and CDR2 YDEGEE come from the germline V gene. J was trimmed by 2 bases and V by 4 bases; bases with no gene match: 6. The CDR3 totals 15 residues. For the CDR3, the DNA is TGTGCCAGCAGCCCAGATGGGGGGGCCTACAATGAGCAGTTCTTC. It codes for CASSPDGGAYNEQFF.

The V call is TRBV30, the J call TRBJ2-1; either TRBD1 or TRBD2 may supply D (5 bases each). The CDR3 is 14 amino acids. V lost 4 bases to trimming and J lost 0 bases, with 10 bases between them. Germline CDR1 is GTSNPN and CDR2 is SVGIG (reference sequence). The CDR3 sequence: CAWNSGTSYNEQFF. The CDR3 DNA is TGTGCCTGGAACTCAGGGACCTCCTACAATGAGCAGTTCTTC.

The chain joins TRBV27 to TRBJ1-2; TRBD1 is a possible D gene (6 bases). CDR1 and CDR2 from the germline V gene are MNHEY and SMNVEV (reference sequence). V gave up 6 bases and J gave up 3 bases, with 23 bases separating them. This CDR3 region has 17 residues. The CDR3 reads CASRSYRGGARDYGYTF. The CDR3 bases are TGTGCCAGCAGATCCTATAGGGGGGGCGCCCGCGACTATGGCTACACCTTC.

The V call is TRBV28, the J call TRBJ1-1; 7 bases line up with TRBD1. The CDR3 length is 14 residues. With V trimmed by 5 bases and J by 1 base, 4 bases remained unmatched. Germline-derived CDR1 and CDR2 are MDHEN and SYDVKM. CDR3 nucleotide sequence: TGTGCCAGCAGTCCGGGACAGACGAACACTGAAGCTTTCTTT. Its translation is CASSPGQTNTEAFF.

The chain employs TRBV6-5 and TRBJ2-7; 8 positions match TRBD1. This CDR3 is 16 amino acids long. The V and J ends lost 0 bases and 2 bases, in that order; junction bases with no gene match: 6. CDR1 MNHEY and CDR2 SVGAGI come from the germline V gene. CDR3 DNA: TGTGCCAGCAGTTACTCGGGGACAGGACTTCCCTACGAGCAGTACTTC. As protein: CASSYSGTGLPYEQYF.

The gene calls are TRBV5-4 and TRBJ2-2; D not resolved. Trimming removed 2 bases at V and 0 bases at J, with 5 bases between. The V gene's germline CDR1 is SGHNT and CDR2 YYREEE (reference sequence). This CDR3 is built from 14 residues. In DNA form, the CDR3 reads TGTGCCAGCAGCTTCCTGGCGAACACCGGGGAGCTGTTTTTT. Translation: CASSFLANTGELFF.

V is TRBV11-3 and J is TRBJ2-5, with D possibly TRBD1 on 5 matching bases. V lost 5 bases, J lost 0 bases, and 19 bases lay in between. The CDR3 totals 17 residues. Germline V CDR1 and CDR2: SGHNT, YENEEA. Written as DNA, the CDR3 is TGTGCCAGCAGCCCCCCTTGGGGCAACCGGTACCAAGAGACCCAGTACTTC. It specifies CASSPPWGNRYQETQYF.

The CDR3 nucleotides read TGTGCCAGCAGTGACCTAGCGCCCGGCACAGATACGCAGTATTTT. This sequence encodes CASSDLAPGTDTQYF. The J gene is TRBJ2-3, the V gene TRBV2; maybe TRBD2 (6 bases). This CDR3 is built from 15 residues. Germline CDR1 is SNHLY and CDR2 is FYNNEI. Trimming removed 3 bases at V and 1 base at J, with 11 bases between.

A single count supports this clone. The rearrangement joins TRBV30 to TRBJ2-3; tentative D call: TRBD2 (6 bases). The germline gives CDR1 GTSNPN, CDR2 SVGIG (reference sequence). The CDR3 is 14 amino acids. The V end was cut by 4 bases, the J end by 1 base, with 12 bases between. In DNA, the CDR3 is TGTGCCTGGAATGGAGGGATGGGCACAGATACGCAGTATTTT. It encodes CAWNGGMGTDTQYF.

The chain uses TRBV6-5 and TRBJ2-7; perhaps TRBD2 as D (7 bases). Deletions cut 6 bases from V and 5 bases from J, with 20 bases between. This CDR3 has 15 amino acids. Germline CDR1 reads MNHEY; CDR2 reads SVGAGI. CDR3 coding DNA: TGTGCCAGCAGGAGGGGCGGGGGCCTTTCCGACGAGCAGTACTTC. Translated: CASRRGGGLSDEQYF.